The present entry profiles one T cell receptor (beta chain) with its context. Its antigen is still unknown. The sorted Tregs were CD4+CD25+CD127-/low cells. TCRdb redid the calling of the 5' RACE reads with MiXCR, one entry per CDR3 protein. The sample shows 35,000 to 50,000 distinct CDR3 sequences, approximately 22% of them seen only once. Study-level findings and limits: Tumor memory CD4+ T cell TCR gene usage clustered with blood and lymph node memory CD4+ cells and lymph node naive CD4+ cells. Greatest tumor Treg TCR overlap was with tumor naive CD4+ cells.

The trim removed 11 bases at V and 1 base at J, leaving 11 bases unmatched. CDR3 length: 15 residues. CDR1 is SGHTA, CDR2 FQGTGA, per germline. The sample consisted of Tregs sorted from blood. This sequence joins TRBV7-3 and TRBJ2-3; TRBD1 matches 8 bases. This TCR derives from a female donor with breast cancer. CDR3 bases: TGTGCCGGCCGCCCGACAGGGGATGGCACAGATACGCAGTATTTT. This translates into CAGRPTGDGTDTQYF.